This TCR beta chain derives from a study of human T cells and chemical hapten exposure. Background on the study: For sensitization, 2% DPC was applied to an approximately 2 cm by approximately 2 cm patch of upper inner arm skin.

Per germline, CDR1 SGHNT and CDR2 YYREEE (reference sequence). The CDR3 covers 16 residues. V trimming: 3 bases; J trimming: 6 bases; junction bases outside the gene matches: 8. The time point was: patch test 3, about 24 weeks after DPC sensitization. As to treatment: therapeutic diphenylcyclopropenone sensitization with weekly scalp DPC. This clonotype was picked up many times. Its matching antigen is unknown. TCRdb ran MiXCR on the RACE reads and lists one entry per CDR3 protein. This sample has 100,000 to 150,000 distinct CDR3 sequences, with around 11% found just once. Overall study findings and caveats: TCRs whose frequency exceeded 1 in 1000 remained the same following DPC sensitization.

The sequences come from whole blood, collected in connection with sensitization to the hapten diphenylcyclopropenone (DPC). The rearrangement uses TRBV5-4 and TRBJ2-3, with 12 bases identical to TRBD2. The receptor was derived from a woman in her 50s with alopecia areata. Some clones in this sample may be carry-over from other donors' samples. CDR3 amino acids: CASSSPSGGAFDTQYF. Here the CDR3 DNA reads TGTGCCAGCAGCTCCCCTAGCGGGGGGGCTTTTGATACGCAGTATTTT.